A single sample is the source of the 26 T cell receptor beta chains below, sequenced in a study of molecular identifiers for immune sequencing clone quantification. TCRdb passed the PCR reads through MiXCR, listing each CDR3 protein once. The top ten hold 0.6% to 0.9% of the sample, which has hundreds of thousands of distinct CDR3 sequences, over 25% seen once. Material for sequencing was naive CD8+ T cells from blood, with Jurkat cell RNA spiked in. Noted subset: FACS-sorted CD8+CD4-CCR7+CD45RA+ naive T cells. The receptor source for this set is a human donor in good health. Some libraries in this study had Jurkat cell RNA spiked in.

The chain carries TRBV7-6 and TRBJ2-7; D is tentatively TRBD1 or TRBD2 (5 bases each). The germline V and J ends were trimmed by 3 bases and 5 bases, with 14 bases remaining between them. There are 14 residues in the CDR3. From germline, CDR1 is SGHVS and CDR2 FNYEAQ. The CDR3 region is CASSFGTYGDEQYF. CDR3 coding DNA: TGTGCCAGCAGCTTCGGGACGTACGGCGACGAGCAGTACTTC.

This clonotype has a count of ten or more. The rearrangement links TRBV4-1 to TRBJ1-4, with D unresolved. The CDR3 consists of 15 residues. Germline V CDR1 and CDR2: MGHRA, YSYEKL. Trimming removed 5 bases from V and 3 bases from J, with 13 bases in between. In nucleotides, the CDR3 is TGCGCCAGCAGCTACCGGGCCCAGGCTAATGAAAAACTGTTTTTT. Protein product: CASSYRAQANEKLFF.

This clonotype came up many times. The V gene is TRBV6-2 or TRBV6-3, the J gene TRBJ2-7, with D maybe TRBD1 (6 bases). The ends were cut back, 2 bases at V and 4 bases at J, with 24 bases in the middle. Per germline, CDR1 MNHEY and CDR2 SVGEGT. The CDR3 runs to 18 residues. The CDR3 region is CASSYTPWSPGQDYEQYF. CDR3 coding DNA: TGTGCCAGCAGTTACACTCCGTGGTCCCCGGGACAAGATTACGAGCAGTACTTC.

This chain links TRBV30 with TRBJ2-1; 7 bases are shared with TRBD2. V lost 5 bases to trimming and J lost 9 bases; unmatched junction nucleotides: 13. This CDR3 is 14 amino acids long. Germline CDR1 GTSNPN, CDR2 SVGIG (reference sequence). CDR3 nucleotide sequence: TGTGCCTGGGATACTAGCGTGAGGGCCCCTGAGCAGTTCTTC. The encoded protein is CAWDTSVRAPEQFF. Complete variable domain (other parts from reference TRBV30 and TRBJ2-1): SQTIHQWPATLVQPVGSPLSLECTVEGTSNPNLYWYRQAAGRGLQLLFYSVGIGQISSEVPQNLSASRPQDRQFILSSKKLLLSDSGFYLCAWDTSVRAPEQFFGPGTRLTVL.

About this clonotype itself: One base away lies a much larger clone, so this may be a sequencing read error. The chain is built from TRBV6-5 and TRBJ1-1; D is unclear. Per the germline V gene, CDR1 is MNHEY and CDR2 is SVGAGI. The CDR3 has 15 residues. DNA of the CDR3: TGTGCCAGCAGTTACTCAGAGATTAGGAACACTAAAGCTTTCTTT. The encoded protein is CASSYSEIRNTKAFF.

For this clonotype: Being one base from a much bigger clone, this may be a read error. This CDR3 is missing its conserved last phenylalanine or tryptophan, likely due to a read error. The rearrangement joins TRBV4-3 to TRBJ2-3; D remains unclear. With 3 bases removed from V and 1 base from J, the gap between germline ends came to 8 bases. The germline V gene has CDR1 LGHNA and CDR2 YSLEER. The CDR3 loop spans 14 amino acids. The chain's CDR3 is CASSHSKGTDTQYC. CDR3 DNA: TGCGCCAGCAGCCATTCCAAGGGCACAGATACGCAGTATTGT.

This clonotype was recorded many times. The chain has TRBV7-9 and TRBJ1-1; D may be TRBD1 (5 bases). The CDR3 totals 12 residues. V dropped 5 bases and J dropped 5 bases, with 9 bases sitting between them. Per germline, CDR1 SEHNR and CDR2 FQNEAQ (reference sequence). The CDR3 region has the DNA TGTGCCAGCAGCGGAGCAGGGACTGAAGCTTTCTTT. It yields the protein CASSGAGTEAFF.

The rearrangement links TRBV20-1 to TRBJ2-3; 13 nucleotides line up with TRBD2. CDR3 length: 18 residues. Germline V lookup: CDR1 DFQATT, CDR2 SNEGSKA (reference sequence). J gave up 2 bases and V 7 bases, and 15 bases lay outside the gene matches. CDR3 amino acids: CSVLPPGLAGIFTDTQYF. For the CDR3, the DNA is TGCAGTGTGCTCCCCCCGGGACTAGCGGGAATATTCACAGATACGCAGTATTTT.

The rearrangement links TRBV5-6 to TRBJ1-1, with TRBD1 identical over 7 bases. CDR1 is SGHDT and CDR2 is YYEEEE in the germline V gene. The CDR3 is 15 amino acids. The V gene end was trimmed by 2 bases and the J gene end by 4 bases; junction bases not matched to a gene: 8. The CDR3 loop is CASSLDTGVPTEAFF. Here the CDR3 DNA reads TGTGCCAGCAGCTTAGACACAGGGGTGCCCACTGAAGCTTTCTTT.

J is TRBJ1-1 and V is TRBV5-3; 7 nucleotides line up with TRBD1. TRBV5-3 is filed as an ORF, its function uncertain. V dropped 8 bases and J dropped 5; count of bases not matched to a gene: 6. The CDR3 spans 12 residues. DNA for the CDR3: TGTGCCAGCAACTTGACAGGGACTGAAGCTTTCTTT. It translates to CASNLTGTEAFF.

This clonotype was seen repeatedly, ten times or more. CDR3 region: CATSREGHSSYNEQFF. The CDR3 DNA sequence: TGTGCCACCAGCAGAGAGGGCCACAGCTCCTACAATGAGCAGTTCTTC. This chain joins TRBV15 and TRBJ2-1; unclear D gene. There are 16 residues in the CDR3. CDR1 and CDR2 (germline): LNHNV, YYDKDF (reference sequence). Trimming took off 0 bases at V and 0 bases at J, with 9 bases between the two ends. The whole variable domain, remainder taken from reference TRBV15 and TRBJ2-1, is DAMVIQNPRYQVTQFGKPVTLSCSQTLNHNVMYWYQQKSSQAPKLLFHYYDKDFNNEADTPDNFQSRRPNTSFCFLDIRSPGLGDTAMYLCATSREGHSSYNEQFFGPGTRLTVL.

This clonotype appeared many times. The V gene is TRBV4-2, the J gene TRBJ2-5; 7 bases agree with TRBD2. Germline loops: CDR1 LGHNA, CDR2 YNFKEQ. V gave up 0 bases and J gave up 5 bases; unmatched junction bases: 6. The CDR3 loop spans 15 amino acids. As DNA, the CDR3 is TGTGCCAGCAGCCAAGATGCGGGAGAGTTCGAGACCCAGTACTTC. This translates into CASSQDAGEFETQYF.

Many counts were recorded for this clonotype. The chain couples TRBV12-3 or TRBV12-4 to TRBJ2-5, with a weak D call TRBD1 (7 bases). This CDR3 comprises 15 residues. V gave up 6 bases and J gave up 5 bases, with 19 bases separating them. The CDR3 DNA reads TGTGCCAGCAGCCCAAGGGGGCGGGGTTCCGAGACCCAGTACTTC. Translating it yields CASSPRGRGSETQYF.

This clonotype was seen a handful of times. This may arise from a read error, as a much more abundant clone is one base away. This chain uses TRBV29-1 with TRBJ2-3; a weak D match, TRBD2 (5 bases). In germline, CDR1 is SQVTM, CDR2 ANQGSEA. This CDR3 has 13 amino acids. The CDR3 nucleotides are TGCAACGTCCCATACGGGGTGACAGATACGCAGTATTTT. Translated, it gives CNVPYGVTDTQYF.

The rearrangement joins TRBV5-1 to TRBJ2-3; 8 bases are a match to TRBD2. Germline values: CDR1 SGHRS, CDR2 YFSETQ. V shed 2 bases, J shed 2 bases, and the junction held 7 bases outside the gene matches. This CDR3 is built from 16 residues. DNA of the CDR3: TGCGCCAGCAGCTTTAAGGCGGGAGGAATCACAGATACGCAGTATTTT. Translation: CASSFKAGGITDTQYF.

Turning to this clonotype: The junction departs from the called germline gene at one end, perhaps through a read error. The V gene is TRBV4-3, the J gene TRBJ2-3; 9 bases map to TRBD2. This CDR3 contains 16 residues. Germline lookup yields CDR1 LGHNA and CDR2 YSLEER. The CDR3 sequence is CATSQETSGYTDTQYF. The DNA for the CDR3 is TGCGCCACCAGCCAAGAGACTAGCGGATACACAGATACGCAGTATTTT.

In its sample, this clonotype was seen a few times. V gene TRBV5-1 combines with J gene TRBJ2-5, with 13 bases aligning to TRBD2. Trimming took 2 bases from V and 1 from J; bases not matched to a gene: 8. Per germline, CDR1 SGHRS and CDR2 YFSETQ. The length of the CDR3 is 18 residues. The CDR3 here is CASSFGRLAGGPQETQYF. CDR3 nucleotides: TGCGCCAGCAGCTTCGGGAGACTAGCGGGGGGCCCCCAAGAGACCCAGTACTTC. Looking up the rest from reference TRBV5-1 and TRBJ2-5 gives the full variable domain: KAGVTQTPRYLIKTRGQQVTLSCSPISGHRSVSWYQQTPGQGLQFLFEYFSETQRNKGNFPGRFSGRQFSNSRSEMNVSTLELGDSALYLCASSFGRLAGGPQETQYFGPGTRLLVL.

V usage is TRBV7-9 and J usage is TRBJ2-7; 7 bases agree with TRBD1. Per the germline V gene, CDR1 is SEHNR and CDR2 is FQNEAQ (reference sequence). This CDR3 contains 14 residues. J lost 2 bases, V lost 3 bases, and 4 bases had no gene match. DNA for the CDR3: TGTGCCAGCAGCTTCTGGGACAGAACCTACGAGCAGTACTTC. Protein: CASSFWDRTYEQYF.

Regarding this clonotype: It may be a read error: a sequence one base away is much more abundant. V gene TRBV5-3 combines with J gene TRBJ2-1; no reliable D call. TRBV5-3 is filed as an ORF, its function uncertain. CDR3 length: 13 residues. Trimming cost V 10 bases and J 14 bases, with 25 bases left between them. In DNA, the CDR3 is TGTGCCGGCAGCTTGGTAGTCGGCACCCGAGAGTTCTTC. It encodes CAGSLVVGTREFF.

The sample holds a few counts of this clonotype. This sequence joins TRBV19 and TRBJ2-7, with 12 bases lining up with TRBD1. With V trimmed by 6 bases and J by 7 bases, 7 bases remained unmatched. The CDR3 extends over 14 amino acids. The germline gives CDR1 LNHDA, CDR2 SQIVND (reference sequence). The CDR3 nucleotides are TGTGCCAGTAGCCCGGGACAGGGGGCTCTTGAGCAGTACTTC. The encoded protein is CASSPGQGALEQYF. Complete variable domain (other parts from reference TRBV19 and TRBJ2-7): DGGITQSPKYLFRKEGQNVTLSCEQNLNHDAMYWYRQDPGQGLRLIYYSQIVNDFQKGDIAEGYSVSREKKESFPLTVTSAQKNPTAFYLCASSPGQGALEQYFGPGTRLTVT.

Only a few counts were recorded for this clonotype. The chain uses TRBV20-1 and TRBJ2-2, with 8 bases identical to TRBD2. Germline loops: CDR1 DFQATT, CDR2 SNEGSKA (reference sequence). V gave up 1 base and J gave up 6 bases; unmatched junction bases: 10. The CDR3 runs 16 residues. DNA for the CDR3: TGCAGTGCTAGAGTGGGCGTAGCGGGAATCTCCGGGGAGCTGTTTTTT. Translation gives CSARVGVAGISGELFF.

The chain is built from TRBV6-2 or TRBV6-3 and TRBJ2-7; either TRBD1 or TRBD2 may fit D (5 bases each). CDR1 and CDR2 (germline): MNHEY, SVGEGT. CDR3 length: 16 residues. V was clipped by 5 bases and J by 0 bases, with 17 bases between them. DNA of the CDR3: TGTGCCAGCAGTCTACTAGGGGCCAGGGCCTCCTACGAGCAGTACTTC. Protein sequence: CASSLLGARASYEQYF.

This clonotype has just a few counts. The rearrangement uses TRBV30 and TRBJ2-5, with D uncertain. V was trimmed by 0 bases and J by 5 bases, leaving 13 bases between them. The CDR3 runs to 14 residues. Germline V gene sequence: CDR1 GTSNPN, CDR2 SVGIG (reference sequence). This CDR3 is CAWSVELLEETQYF. The CDR3 DNA sequence: TGTGCCTGGAGTGTGGAGTTATTAGAGGAGACCCAGTACTTC. Complete variable domain (other parts from reference TRBV30 and TRBJ2-5): SQTIHQWPATLVQPVGSPLSLECTVEGTSNPNLYWYRQAAGRGLQLLFYSVGIGQISSEVPQNLSASRPQDRQFILSSKKLLLSDSGFYLCAWSVELLEETQYFGPGTRLLVL.

This clonotype was counted between two and nine times. This rearrangement joins TRBV20-1 to TRBJ1-1; D unresolved. Germline CDR1 and CDR2: DFQATT and SNEGSKA (reference sequence). The V end was cut by 1 base, the J end by 0 bases, with 6 bases between. The CDR3 sequence is 13 residues long. CDR3 loop: CSARVSLNTEAFF. The CDR3 DNA is TGCAGTGCTAGAGTATCCCTGAACACTGAAGCTTTCTTT.

The chain carries TRBV9 and TRBJ1-1; D may be TRBD1 (6 bases). Looked up from germline, CDR1 is SGDLS and CDR2 is YYNGEE. The CDR3 is 16 amino acids. Trimming took 3 bases from V and 0 from J, leaving 15 bases between them. CDR3 loop: CASSGTLDSLNTEAFF. In DNA, the CDR3 is TGTGCCAGCAGCGGGACCCTGGACAGTTTGAACACTGAAGCTTTCTTT.

This clonotype came up once. The V and J genes are TRBV6-6 and TRBJ2-2, with a possible D match to TRBD2 (6 bases). From germline, CDR1 is MNHNY and CDR2 SVGAGI (reference sequence). This CDR3 comprises 12 residues. Trimming removed 8 bases from V and 4 bases from J, with 8 bases in between. In DNA form, the CDR3 reads TGTGCCAGCGTGGGGGGCACCGGGGAGCTGTTTTTT. Protein: CASVGGTGELFF.